This entry is about one TCR beta chain. Its antigen is as yet unknown. This entry comes from a study of vaccination and CD4 T cells after COVID-19. Across the study: A median of approximately 75 days (range 14 to 241) separated dose two from the taking of post-vaccine samples. The study's findings and limits: Researchers report that 304 of 307 vaccine-specific clones in convalescent patients proved spike mono-reactive.

Sequencing of cultured CD4+ T cell DNA used the Oncomine TCR Beta short-read assay. In TCRdb, the PCR reads were re-called with MiXCR into one record per CDR3 protein. The table lists about 10,000 distinct CDR3 sequences, approximately 69% of them singletons. Treatment specified: roughly 11-day PBMC culture with coronavirus spike peptide pools or control peptides (ViraFEST assay). Before Alpha, Beta and Delta appeared in the US, convalescents tested positive (March–December 2020). Fresh IL-2 medium was used to replace half of the medium on days 3 and 7. The origin of this receptor is a human donor who had recovered from COVID-19. The sequencing input was CD4+ T cells from blood, cultured in vitro.

DNA for the CDR3: TGTGCCAGCAGTCGGACTAGCGGTCTCATGTTAAGCGAGCAGTACTTC. Translated, it gives CASSRTSGLMLSEQYF. The genes are TRBV6-2 or TRBV6-3 and TRBJ2-7; 10 positions match TRBD2. CDR1 is MNHEY and CDR2 is SVGEGT in the germline V gene. Unmatched junction bases numbered 13, after V lost 5 bases and J lost 6 bases. CDR3 size: 16 residues.